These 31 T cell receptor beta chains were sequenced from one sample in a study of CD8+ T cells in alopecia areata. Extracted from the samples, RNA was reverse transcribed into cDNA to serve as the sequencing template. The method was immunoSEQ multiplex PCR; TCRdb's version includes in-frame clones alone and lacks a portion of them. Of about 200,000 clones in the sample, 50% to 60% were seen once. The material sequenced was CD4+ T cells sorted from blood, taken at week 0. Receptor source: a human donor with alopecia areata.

The CDR3 sequence is CASSWTGGYEQYF. The CDR3 bases are TGTGCCAGCAGCTGGACAGGGGGTTACGAGCAGTACTTC. This chain uses TRBV11-2 with TRBJ2-7; 10 bases are shared with TRBD1. Germline-derived CDR1 and CDR2 are SGHAT and FQNNGV. Trimming took 4 bases from V and 4 from J; bases not matched to a gene: 1. This CDR3 has 13 amino acids. The full variable domain, in which reference TRBV11-2 and TRBJ2-7 provide the parts outside the CDR3, is EAGVAQSPRYKIIEKRQSVAFWCNPISGHATLYWYQQILGQGPKLLIQFQNNGVVDDSQLPKDRFSAERLKGVDSTLKIQPAKLEDSAVYLCASSWTGGYEQYFGPGTRLTVT.

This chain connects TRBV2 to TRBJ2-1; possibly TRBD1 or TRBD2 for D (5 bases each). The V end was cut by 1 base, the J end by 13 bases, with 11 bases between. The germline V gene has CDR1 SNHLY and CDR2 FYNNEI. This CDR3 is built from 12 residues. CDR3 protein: CASSEELGPQFF. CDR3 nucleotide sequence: TGTGCCAGCAGTGAAGAACTGGGACCTCAGTTCTTC.

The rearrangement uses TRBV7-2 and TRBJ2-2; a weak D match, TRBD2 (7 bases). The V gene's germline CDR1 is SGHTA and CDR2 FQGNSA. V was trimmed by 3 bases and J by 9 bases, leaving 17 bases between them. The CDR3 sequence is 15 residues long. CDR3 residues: CASSLVGGLPRELFF. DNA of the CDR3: TGTGCCAGCAGCTTGGTGGGGGGGCTACCCCGGGAGCTGTTTTTT.

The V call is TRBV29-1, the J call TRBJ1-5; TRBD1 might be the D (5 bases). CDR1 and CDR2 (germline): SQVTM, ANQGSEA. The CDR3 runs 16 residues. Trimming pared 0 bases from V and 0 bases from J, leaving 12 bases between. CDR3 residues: CSVEDRGANSNQPQHF. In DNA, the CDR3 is TGCAGCGTTGAAGATCGCGGGGCTAATAGCAATCAGCCCCAGCATTTT. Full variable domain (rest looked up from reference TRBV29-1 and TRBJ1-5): SAVISQKPSRDICQRGTSLTIQCQVDSQVTMMFWYRQQPGQSLTLIATANQGSEATYESGFVIDKFPISRPNLTFSTLTVSNMSPEDSSIYLCSVEDRGANSNQPQHFGDGTRLSIL.

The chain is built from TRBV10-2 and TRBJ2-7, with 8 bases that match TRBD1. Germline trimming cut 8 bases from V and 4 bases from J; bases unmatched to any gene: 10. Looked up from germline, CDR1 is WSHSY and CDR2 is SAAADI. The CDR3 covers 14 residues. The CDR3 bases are TGCGCCAGCCGTTCTGGACAGGGTTTGTACGAGCAGTACTTC. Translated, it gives CASRSGQGLYEQYF.

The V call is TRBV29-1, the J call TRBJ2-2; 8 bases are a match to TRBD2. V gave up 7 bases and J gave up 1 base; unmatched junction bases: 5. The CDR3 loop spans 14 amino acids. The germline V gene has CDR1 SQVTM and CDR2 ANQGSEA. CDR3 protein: CSASSGLNTGELFF. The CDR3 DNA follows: TGCAGCGCTTCTAGCGGGCTGAACACCGGGGAGCTGTTTTTT.

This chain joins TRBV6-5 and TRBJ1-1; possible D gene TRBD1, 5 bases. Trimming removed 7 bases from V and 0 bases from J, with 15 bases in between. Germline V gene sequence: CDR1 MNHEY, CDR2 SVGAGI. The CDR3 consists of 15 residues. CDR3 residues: CASIPRTRMNTEAFF. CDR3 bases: TGTGCCAGCATACCCCGGACAAGGATGAACACTGAAGCTTTCTTT.

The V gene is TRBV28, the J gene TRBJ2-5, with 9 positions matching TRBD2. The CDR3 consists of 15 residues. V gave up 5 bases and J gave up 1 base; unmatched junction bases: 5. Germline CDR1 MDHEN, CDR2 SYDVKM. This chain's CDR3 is CASSPLAGRQETQYF. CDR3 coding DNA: TGTGCCAGCAGTCCGCTAGCGGGACGCCAAGAGACCCAGTACTTC.

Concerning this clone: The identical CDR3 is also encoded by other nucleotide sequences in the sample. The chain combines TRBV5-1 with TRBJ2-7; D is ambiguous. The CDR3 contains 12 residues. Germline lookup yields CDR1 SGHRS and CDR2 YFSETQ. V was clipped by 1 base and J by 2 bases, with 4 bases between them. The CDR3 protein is CASSLSTYEQYF. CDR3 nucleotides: TGCGCCAGCAGCTTGTCCACCTACGAGCAGTACTTC.

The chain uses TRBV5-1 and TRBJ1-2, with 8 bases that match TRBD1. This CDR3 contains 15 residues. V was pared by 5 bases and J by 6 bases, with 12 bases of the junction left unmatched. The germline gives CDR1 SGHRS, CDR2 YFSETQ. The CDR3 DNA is TGCGCCAGCAGGAACGGGACAGGCCCCCATCATGGCTACACCTTC. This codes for CASRNGTGPHHGYTF.

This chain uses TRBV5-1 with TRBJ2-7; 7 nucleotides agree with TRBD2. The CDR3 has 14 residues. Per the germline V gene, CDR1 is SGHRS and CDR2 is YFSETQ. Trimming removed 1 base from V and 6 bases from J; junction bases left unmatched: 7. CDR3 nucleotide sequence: TGCGCCAGCAGCTTGCGGCGGGAGTACGCCGAGCAGTACTTC. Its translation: CASSLRREYAEQYF.

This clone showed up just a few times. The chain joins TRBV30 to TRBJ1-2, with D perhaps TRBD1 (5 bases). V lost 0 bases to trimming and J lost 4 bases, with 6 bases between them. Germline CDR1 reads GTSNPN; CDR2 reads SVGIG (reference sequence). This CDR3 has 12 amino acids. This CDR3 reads CAWSVGAYGYTF. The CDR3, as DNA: TGTGCCTGGAGTGTTGGGGCCTATGGCTACACCTTC.

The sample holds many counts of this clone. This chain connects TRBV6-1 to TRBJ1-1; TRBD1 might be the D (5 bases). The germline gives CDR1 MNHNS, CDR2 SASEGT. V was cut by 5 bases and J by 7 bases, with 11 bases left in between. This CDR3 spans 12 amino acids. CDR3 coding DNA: TGTGCCAGCAGTTCAGTTACAGGTGAAGCTTTCTTT. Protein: CASSSVTGEAFF.

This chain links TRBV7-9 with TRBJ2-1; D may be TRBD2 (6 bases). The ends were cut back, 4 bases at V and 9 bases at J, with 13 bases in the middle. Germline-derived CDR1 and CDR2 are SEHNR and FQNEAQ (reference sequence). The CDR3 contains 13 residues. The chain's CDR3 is CASSSTSNGEQFF. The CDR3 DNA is TGTGCCAGCAGCTCAACTAGCAACGGTGAGCAGTTCTTC.

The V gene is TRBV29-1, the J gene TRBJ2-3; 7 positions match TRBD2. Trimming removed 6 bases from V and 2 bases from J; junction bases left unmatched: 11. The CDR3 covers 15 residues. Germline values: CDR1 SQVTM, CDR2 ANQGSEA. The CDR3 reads CSVAGARGYTDTQYF. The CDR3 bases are TGCAGCGTGGCCGGTGCGCGGGGGTACACAGATACGCAGTATTTT.

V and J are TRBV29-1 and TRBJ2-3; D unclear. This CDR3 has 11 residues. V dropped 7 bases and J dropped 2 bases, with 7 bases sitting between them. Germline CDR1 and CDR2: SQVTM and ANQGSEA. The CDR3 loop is CSARNTDTQYF. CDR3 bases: TGCAGCGCACGGAACACAGATACGCAGTATTTT.

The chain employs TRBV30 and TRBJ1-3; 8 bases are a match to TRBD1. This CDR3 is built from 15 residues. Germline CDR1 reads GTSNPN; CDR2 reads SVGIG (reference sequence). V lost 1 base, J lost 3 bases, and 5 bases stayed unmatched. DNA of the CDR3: TGTGCCTGGAGTGACCAGGGGGCGATTGGAAACACCATATATTTT. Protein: CAWSDQGAIGNTIYF.

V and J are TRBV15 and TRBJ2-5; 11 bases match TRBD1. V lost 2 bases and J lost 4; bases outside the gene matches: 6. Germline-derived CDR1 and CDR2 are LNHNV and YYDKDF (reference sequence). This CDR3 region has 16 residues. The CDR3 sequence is CATSRLGQGAGETQYF. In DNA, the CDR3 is TGTGCCACCAGCAGACTCGGACAGGGGGCTGGAGAGACCCAGTACTTC.

CDR3 protein: CASSLALDSSGANVLTF. CDR3 nucleotides: TGTGCCAGCAGCTTAGCGCTTGACAGCTCTGGGGCCAACGTCCTGACTTTC. V usage is TRBV7-9 and J usage is TRBJ2-6; TRBD1 might be the D (5 bases). The CDR3 sequence is 17 residues long. Germline V lookup: CDR1 SEHNR, CDR2 FQNEAQ (reference sequence). V lost 0 bases and J lost 0, with 9 bases in between.

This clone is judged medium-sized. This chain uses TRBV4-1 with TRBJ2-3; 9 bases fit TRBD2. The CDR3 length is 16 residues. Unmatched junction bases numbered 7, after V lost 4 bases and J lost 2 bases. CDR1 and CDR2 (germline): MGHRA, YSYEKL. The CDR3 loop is CASSPTAGGNTDTQYF. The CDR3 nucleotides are TGCGCCAGCAGCCCCACAGCGGGAGGTAACACAGATACGCAGTATTTT.

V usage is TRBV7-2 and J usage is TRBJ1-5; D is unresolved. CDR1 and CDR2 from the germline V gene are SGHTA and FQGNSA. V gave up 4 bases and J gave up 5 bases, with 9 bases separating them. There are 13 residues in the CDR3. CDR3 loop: CASSSPWDQPQHF. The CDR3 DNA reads TGTGCCAGCAGCTCCCCTTGGGATCAGCCCCAGCATTTT.

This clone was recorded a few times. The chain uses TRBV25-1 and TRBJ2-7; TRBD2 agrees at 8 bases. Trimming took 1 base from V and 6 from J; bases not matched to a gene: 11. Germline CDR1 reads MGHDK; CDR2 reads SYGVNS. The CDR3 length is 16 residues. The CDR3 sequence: CASSESPSGSDREQYF. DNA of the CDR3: TGTGCCAGCAGTGAATCCCCCAGCGGGAGTGATCGCGAGCAGTACTTC.

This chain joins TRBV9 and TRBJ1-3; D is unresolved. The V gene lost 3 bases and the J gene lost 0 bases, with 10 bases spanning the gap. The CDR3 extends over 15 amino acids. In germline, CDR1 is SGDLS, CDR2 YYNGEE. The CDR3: CASSASGSSGNTIYF. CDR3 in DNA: TGTGCCAGCAGCGCTTCTGGCAGCTCTGGAAACACCATATATTTT.

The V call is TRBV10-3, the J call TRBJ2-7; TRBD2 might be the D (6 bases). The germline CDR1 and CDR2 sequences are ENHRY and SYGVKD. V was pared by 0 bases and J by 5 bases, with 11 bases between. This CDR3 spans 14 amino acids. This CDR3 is CAISESGRSHEQYF. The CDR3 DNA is TGTGCCATCAGTGAGTCGGGGAGGTCCCACGAGCAGTACTTC.

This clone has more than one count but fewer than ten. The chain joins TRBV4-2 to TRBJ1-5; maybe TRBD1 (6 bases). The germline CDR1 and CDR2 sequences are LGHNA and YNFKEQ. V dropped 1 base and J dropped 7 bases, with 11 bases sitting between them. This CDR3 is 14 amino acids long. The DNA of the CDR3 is TGTGCCAGCAGCCAAGCGGACAGCTTCCAGCCCCAGCATTTT. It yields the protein CASSQADSFQPQHF.

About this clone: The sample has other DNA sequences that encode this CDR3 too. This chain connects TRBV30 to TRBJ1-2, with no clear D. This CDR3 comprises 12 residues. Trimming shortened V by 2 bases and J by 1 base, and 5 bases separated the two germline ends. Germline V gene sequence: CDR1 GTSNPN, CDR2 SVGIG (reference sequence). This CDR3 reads CAWSRINYGYTF. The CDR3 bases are TGTGCCTGGAGTCGAATTAACTATGGCTACACCTTC.

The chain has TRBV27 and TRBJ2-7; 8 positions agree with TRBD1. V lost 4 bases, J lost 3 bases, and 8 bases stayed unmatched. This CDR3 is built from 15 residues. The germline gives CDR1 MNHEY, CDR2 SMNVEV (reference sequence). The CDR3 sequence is CASSSTGAGDYEQYF. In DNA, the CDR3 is TGTGCCAGCAGTTCGACAGGGGCCGGTGACTACGAGCAGTACTTC.

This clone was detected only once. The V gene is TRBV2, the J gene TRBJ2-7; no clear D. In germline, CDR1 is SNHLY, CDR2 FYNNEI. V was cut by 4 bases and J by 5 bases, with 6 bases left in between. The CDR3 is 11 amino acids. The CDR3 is CASSALDEQYF. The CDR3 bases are TGTGCCAGCAGTGCACTGGACGAGCAGTACTTC.

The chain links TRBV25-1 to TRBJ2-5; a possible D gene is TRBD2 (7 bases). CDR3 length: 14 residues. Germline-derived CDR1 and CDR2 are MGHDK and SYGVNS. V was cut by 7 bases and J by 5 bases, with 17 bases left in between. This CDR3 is CASTEYREGETQYF. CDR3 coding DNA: TGTGCCAGCACCGAATACAGGGAGGGGGAGACCCAGTACTTC.

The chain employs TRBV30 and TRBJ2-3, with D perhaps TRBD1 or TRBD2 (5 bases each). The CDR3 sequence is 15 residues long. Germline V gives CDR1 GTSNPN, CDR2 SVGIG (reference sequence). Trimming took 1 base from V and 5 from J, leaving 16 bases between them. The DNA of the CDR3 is TGTGCCTGGAGTGCTTCGGGGCTAGTCGGAGATACGCAGTATTTT. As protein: CAWSASGLVGDTQYF.

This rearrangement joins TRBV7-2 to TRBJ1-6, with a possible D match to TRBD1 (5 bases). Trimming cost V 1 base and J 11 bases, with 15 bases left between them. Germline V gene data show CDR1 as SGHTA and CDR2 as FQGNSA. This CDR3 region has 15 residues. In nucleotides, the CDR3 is TGTGCCAGCAGCTTAGAAGGGGCACTTACAACACCCCTCCACTTT. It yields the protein CASSLEGALTTPLHF.